These T cell receptor beta chains were read from a single sample in a study of vaccination and CD4 T cells after COVID-19. Antigens for these TCRs are unknown. TCRdb independently ran MiXCR on the PCR reads; one entry per CDR3 protein. The sample has about 27,000 distinct CDR3 sequences, 55% to 80% seen once; the top ten hold about a sixth. This specimen was CD4+ T cells from blood, cultured in vitro, taken after SARS-CoV-2 vaccination. The receptor source for this set is a human donor who received a COVID-19 vaccine. Both conserved end residues are trimmed from each CDR3. Each record gives: J gene, V gene, CDR3 protein.

j_gene: TRBJ1-6
v_gene: TRBV30
CDR3aa: AWSVMRDYNSPLH

j_gene: TRBJ2-3
v_gene: TRBV19
CDR3aa: ASSPGTDTQY

j_gene: TRBJ2-1
v_gene: TRBV20-1
CDR3aa: SARPWRIQNNEQF

j_gene: TRBJ1-1
v_gene: TRBV7-3
CDR3aa: ASSLQGDTEAF

j_gene: TRBJ2-3
v_gene: TRBV7-9
CDR3aa: ASSSTSGGAGAGTQY

j_gene: TRBJ2-3
v_gene: TRBV24-1
CDR3aa: ATSAVRGYGTDTQY

j_gene: TRBJ1-1
v_gene: TRBV4-2
CDR3aa: ASSQDTGYSNTEAF

j_gene: TRBJ1-2
v_gene: TRBV20-1
CDR3aa: SGSDRAGYGYT

j_gene: TRBJ2-7
v_gene: TRBV15
CDR3aa: ATSRRQGGEQY

j_gene: TRBJ2-1
v_gene: TRBV6-1
CDR3aa: ASRREQTGVGEQF

j_gene: TRBJ2-3
v_gene: TRBV29-1
CDR3aa: SVARQGAADTQY

j_gene: TRBJ2-2
v_gene: TRBV19
CDR3aa: ASSGQGPGELF

j_gene: TRBJ2-3
v_gene: TRBV6-1
CDR3aa: ASSRGTTDTQY

j_gene: TRBJ1-4
v_gene: TRBV6-1
CDR3aa: ASSEMGQRNEKLF

j_gene: TRBJ2-3
v_gene: TRBV5-4
CDR3aa: ASGLAGGRRDTQY

j_gene: TRBJ2-3
v_gene: TRBV15
CDR3aa: ATSRAGAARTDTQY

j_gene: TRBJ2-3
v_gene: TRBV7-9
CDR3aa: ASSLDADTQY

j_gene: TRBJ2-3
v_gene: TRBV18
CDR3aa: ASSQGLALITDTPY

j_gene: TRBJ1-6
v_gene: TRBV24-1
CDR3aa: ATSDFLGGLGSPLH

j_gene: TRBJ2-3
v_gene: TRBV30
CDR3aa: AWRRGGSPTDTQY

j_gene: TRBJ1-1
v_gene: TRBV6-5
CDR3aa: ASSYYGTDAEAF

j_gene: TRBJ2-7
v_gene: TRBV3-1
CDR3aa: ASSLNSYEQY

j_gene: TRBJ1-3
v_gene: TRBV6-1
CDR3aa: AEGQRGY

j_gene: TRBJ1-1
v_gene: TRBV25-1
CDR3aa: ASSERGRSEAF

j_gene: TRBJ2-3
v_gene: TRBV20-1
CDR3aa: SARDGVIAGATTDTQY

j_gene: TRBJ1-6
v_gene: TRBV5-4
CDR3aa: ASSSTGVYGSYNSPLH